The clone carrying this TCR beta chain was observed a few times. Its target is not known. The sample is drawn from a study of T cell repertoires in cytomegalovirus infection. Study details: An indication of both CMV infection and matching HLA type came from public TCR beta signatures. Study-level findings and limits: The cumulative frequency of public TCR beta families identified carriers of CMV plus the relevant HLA. Ex vivo responses were dominated by HLA-C-restricted CMV-specific TCR beta clonotypes.

TCRdb processed the reads anew with MiXCR; each CDR3 protein has one entry. Found here are about 400,000 distinct CDR3 sequences, over 15% of them singletons; the top ten hold under 9%. The CDR3 length is 12 residues. V lost 1 base and J lost 15, with 12 bases in between. Germline V gene data show CDR1 as SGHTA and CDR2 as FQGNSA. The receptor was derived from a human donor in good health (CMV status not recorded). Some clones in this sample may be carry-over from other donors' samples. V is TRBV7-2 and J is TRBJ1-4; D is unclear. Sequenced sample: PBMCs. The CDR3 protein is CASSLDVGKVFF. CDR3 DNA sequence: TGTGCCAGCAGCTTAGACGTCGGAAAGGTGTTTTTT.